What follows are 9 T cell receptor beta chains derived from one specimen sequenced in a study of CD8 T cells in Susac syndrome. RNA amounts of about 0.45 to 1 ug underwent reverse transcription with random hexamers. MiXCR, applied by TCRdb to the immunoSEQ multiplex PCR reads, yields one record per CDR3 protein. The table lists some 120,000 distinct CDR3 sequences, under 95% of them singletons. The sequenced sample was CD8+ T cells from PBMCs. The source is a human donor with multiple sclerosis.

The V and J genes are TRBV20-1 and TRBJ2-7; no firm D call. V shed 2 bases and J shed 1 base, with 6 bases lying between them. Germline CDR1 and CDR2: DFQATT and SNEGSKA (reference sequence). The CDR3 loop spans 12 amino acids. In DNA, the CDR3 is TGCAGTGCTAGACTCAAGTCCTACGAGCAGTACTTC. It encodes CSARLKSYEQYF.

This sequence joins TRBV12-5 and TRBJ1-2; D ambiguous. The length of the CDR3 is 17 residues. V lost 4 bases and J 1 base, leaving 19 bases between the germline ends. Germline V gene lookup returns CDR1 LGHNT and CDR2 FRNRAP. Here the CDR3 reads CASGSSIPGDNNYGYTF. In nucleotides, the CDR3 is TGTGCTAGTGGTTCATCCATTCCGGGAGATAATAACTATGGCTACACCTTC.

The chain combines TRBV11-2 with TRBJ2-3; no clear D. Deletions cut 4 bases from V and 4 bases from J, with 15 bases between. The germline CDR1 and CDR2 sequences are SGHAT and FQNNGV. The CDR3 totals 15 residues. The CDR3 nucleotides are TGTGCCAGCAGCTCACCTCTTAGAAATCCAGATACGCAGTATTTT. Protein sequence: CASSSPLRNPDTQYF.

The DNA for the CDR3 is TGCGCCAGCAGCCAAGCGCATAAGGTGCGAAAAGAAGCTTTCTTT. Translating gives CASSQAHKVRKEAFF. The rearrangement joins TRBV4-1 to TRBJ1-1; D call uncertain. The CDR3 runs to 15 residues. V dropped 1 base and J dropped 8 bases, with 17 bases sitting between them. CDR1 and CDR2 from the germline V gene are MGHRA and YSYEKL.

The V gene is TRBV25-1, the J gene TRBJ2-2; no clear D gene. The CDR3 spans 11 residues. CDR1 and CDR2 (germline): MGHDK, SYGVNS. Trimming removed 8 bases at V and 7 bases at J, with 8 bases between. CDR3 DNA sequence: TGTGCCAGCGATTGGGGCGGGGAGCTGTTTTTT. Its translation is CASDWGGELFF.

The CDR3 region is CASSVDETGSTEAFF. The CDR3 coding sequence is TGTGCCAGCAGCGTAGATGAGACAGGGAGCACTGAAGCTTTCTTT. The chain couples TRBV9 to TRBJ1-1, with 7 bases identical to TRBD1. Germline V gene lookup returns CDR1 SGDLS and CDR2 YYNGEE. This CDR3 is 15 amino acids long. V lost 0 bases and J lost 4; bases outside the gene matches: 6.

V and J are TRBV4-1 and TRBJ1-1; D might be TRBD1 (6 bases). Germline V gene sequence: CDR1 MGHRA, CDR2 YSYEKL. This CDR3 is 16 amino acids long. Trimming shortened V by 4 bases and J by 0 bases, and 15 bases separated the two germline ends. CDR3 residues: CASSLRPGGLNTEAFF. CDR3 sequence (DNA): TGCGCCAGCAGCCTACGCCCTGGGGGCCTGAACACTGAAGCTTTCTTT.

This chain joins TRBV4-1 and TRBJ1-5, with D possibly being TRBD1 (5 bases). CDR3 length equals 14 residues. V shed 0 bases and J shed 9 bases, with 12 bases lying between them. Germline V gene sequence: CDR1 MGHRA, CDR2 YSYEKL. In DNA, the CDR3 is TGCGCCAGCAGCCAAGAGGGGGGAAACTGGCCCCAGCATTTT. It codes for CASSQEGGNWPQHF.

The chain uses TRBV19 and TRBJ1-1; no firm D call. The CDR3 spans 13 residues. The germline V gene has CDR1 LNHDA and CDR2 SQIVND (reference sequence). Trimming stripped 4 bases from V and 4 bases from J, with 10 bases between. CDR3 nucleotides: TGTGCCAGTAGTACTGGGGAGTTCACTGAAGCTTTCTTT. Protein product: CASSTGEFTEAFF.